The clone carrying this T cell receptor (beta chain) turned up a few times. Its antigen remains unknown. These data belong to a study of post-analysis software for immune sequencing data. Study-wide results and limits: A few TRBV segments occurring more often in patients than controls included TRBV5-6, TRBV5-1 and TRBV20-1. For normalized Chao1 diversity, multiple sclerosis patients scored significantly lower than controls did. Samples from a shared batch, those prepared together, strongly co-clustered by F measure.

The TCR beta cDNA libraries contained unique molecular identifiers. With about 0.95 to 10 million T cells as the source, some 510,000 cDNA molecules resulted. TCRdb called the PCR reads again in MiXCR, with one record for every CDR3 protein. The table lists roughly 670,000 distinct CDR3 sequences, 59% of them singletons, with about 11% in the top ten. V was cut by 5 bases and J by 5 bases, with 21 bases left in between. The germline gives CDR1 SGHVS, CDR2 FQNEAQ. The CDR3 is 17 residues long. The chain recombines TRBV7-8 with TRBJ2-2; D might be TRBD2 (7 bases). Sequencing was performed on blood. The source of this sequence is a girl under 10 years old with multiple sclerosis. The CDR3 here is CASSIRGGGSLTGELFF. DNA for the CDR3: TGTGCCAGCAGCATACGCGGCGGGGGCTCCCTTACCGGGGAGCTGTTTTTT.